Below are 23 T cell receptor beta chains sequenced from a single sample in a study of T cell responses to AZD1222 COVID-19 vaccine. This table comes from immunoSEQ multiplex PCR, and its TCRdb copy is limited to in-frame clones, with some not included. This sample carries about 270,000 clones, approximately 94% of them seen once, and the ten largest clones take 0.55%. Sequencing was performed on peripheral blood, taken 28 days after the second AZD1222 dose. These receptors were taken from an adult who received the AZD1222 COVID-19 vaccine.

This chain joins TRBV30 and TRBJ2-7, with 9 positions matching TRBD2. Losses at the gene ends were 0 bases for V and 0 bases for J; bases not matched to a gene: 18. CDR1 is GTSNPN, CDR2 SVGIG, per germline (reference sequence). The CDR3 extends over 20 amino acids. The CDR3 coding sequence is TGTGCCTGGAGTGTATTCCTGCTAGCGGGGCCCCAACCTAGCTCCTACGAGCAGTACTTC. Protein sequence: CAWSVFLLAGPQPSSYEQYF.

The chain employs TRBV7-2 and TRBJ1-5; 7 nucleotides line up with TRBD1. The ends lost 4 bases at V and 4 bases at J; junction bases unmatched: 4. The CDR3 spans 14 residues. Per germline, CDR1 SGHTA and CDR2 FQGNSA. The CDR3 DNA follows: TGTGCCAGCAGCTGGGGACAGTTAAATCAGCCCCAGCATTTT. As protein: CASSWGQLNQPQHF.

The V and J genes are TRBV6-5 and TRBJ1-6; D unresolved. This CDR3 is built from 13 residues. The V end lost 2 bases, the J end lost 8 bases, and 7 bases lay between the germline ends. Germline V gene lookup returns CDR1 MNHEY and CDR2 SVGAGI. The CDR3 region is CASSYSRDSPLHF. CDR3 bases: TGTGCCAGCAGTTACAGTCGCGATTCACCCCTCCACTTT.

The J gene is TRBJ1-5, the V gene TRBV3-1 (or the pseudogene TRBV3-2); D remains unclear. V was shortened by 0 bases and J by 7 bases, with 7 bases between the two germline ends. The length of the CDR3 is 13 residues. Germline CDR1 reads LGHDT; CDR2 reads YNNKEL (reference sequence). In DNA, the CDR3 is TGTGCCAGCAGCCAAGATCGTCACCAGCCCCAGCATTTT. Translation gives CASSQDRHQPQHF.

The J gene is TRBJ1-2, the V gene TRBV7-2; weak D call: TRBD1 (6 bases). Germline assignment: CDR1 SGHTA and CDR2 FQGNSA. CDR3 size: 14 residues. V was trimmed by 6 bases and J by 8 bases, leaving 19 bases between them. The CDR3 loop reads CASSPGRGAEGYTF. DNA of the CDR3: TGTGCCAGCAGTCCGGGTAGGGGGGCGGAGGGCTACACCTTC.

The V call is TRBV5-6, the J call TRBJ2-7; 8 positions agree with TRBD1. V lost 0 bases to trimming and J lost 5 bases; unmatched junction nucleotides: 7. Germline lookup yields CDR1 SGHDT and CDR2 YYEEEE. This CDR3 spans 15 amino acids. The CDR3 spells CASSLDGRGRNEQYF. CDR3 DNA: TGTGCCAGCAGCTTGGACGGCAGGGGGCGAAACGAGCAGTACTTC.

Here the CDR3 reads CASGGQGGSPLHF. CDR3 DNA sequence: TGTGCCAGCGGGGGACAGGGGGGGTCACCCCTCCACTTT. The V call is TRBV2, the J call TRBJ1-6; 11 bases are shared with TRBD1. The CDR3 is 13 residues long. V was clipped by 8 bases and J by 10 bases; unmatched bases: 4. CDR1 and CDR2 (germline): SNHLY, FYNNEI.

The chain joins TRBV5-4 to TRBJ1-2; D is unresolved. V was pared by 4 bases and J by 3 bases, with 13 bases between. CDR1 and CDR2 (germline): SGHNT, YYREEE (reference sequence). The CDR3 totals 14 residues. The CDR3 bases are TGTGCCAGCAGCCTGGACGGCCGGGACTATGGCTACACCTTC. Translation: CASSLDGRDYGYTF.

The rearrangement joins TRBV10-3 to TRBJ2-2; TRBD1 aligns across 7 bases. The V and J ends lost 4 bases and 5 bases, in that order; junction bases with no gene match: 4. Germline lookup yields CDR1 ENHRY and CDR2 SYGVKD. The CDR3 spans 14 residues. CDR3 sequence: CAISAGQQTGELFF. Written as DNA, the CDR3 is TGTGCCATCAGTGCGGGACAGCAAACCGGGGAGCTGTTTTTT.

As DNA, the CDR3 is TGCAGCGTAGGACTAGCGGGAGTCTCCTACGAGCAGTACTTC. Encoded protein: CSVGLAGVSYEQYF. The chain couples TRBV29-1 to TRBJ2-7; 13 positions match TRBD2. V was clipped by 6 bases and J by 0 bases; unmatched bases: 2. Germline V gives CDR1 SQVTM, CDR2 ANQGSEA. The CDR3 length is 14 residues.

This clone was recorded a few times. The chain employs TRBV11-2 and TRBJ2-1, with TRBD2 matching 10 bases. Trimming at V came to 3 bases and at J to 5 bases, leaving 13 bases not matched to a gene. The length of the CDR3 is 18 residues. Per the germline V gene, CDR1 is SGHAT and CDR2 is FQNNGV. The CDR3 coding sequence is TGTGCCAGCAGCTTCCGAGCTAGCGGGAGCAATCACCACAATGAGCAGTTCTTC. Residues: CASSFRASGSNHHNEQFF.

In this sample, this clone turned up once. This chain links TRBV4-2 with TRBJ1-5; D gene uncertain. Germline V lookup: CDR1 LGHNA, CDR2 YNFKEQ. CDR3 size: 13 residues. V dropped 5 bases and J dropped 7 bases, with 12 bases sitting between them. DNA of the CDR3: TGTGCCAGCAGCGATCAGGCTTCACAGCCCCAGCATTTT. Its translation is CASSDQASQPQHF.

This clone was found once. The V call is TRBV28, the J call TRBJ2-7; no clear D gene. The germline V and J ends were trimmed by 2 bases and 2 bases, with 10 bases remaining between them. The length of the CDR3 is 14 residues. The germline V gene has CDR1 MDHEN and CDR2 SYDVKM. The DNA of the CDR3 is TGTGCCAGCAGTTTAGTGCAGATAACCTACGAGCAGTACTTC. Its protein product is CASSLVQITYEQYF. Combining the CDR3 with reference TRBV28 and TRBJ2-7 gives the whole variable domain DVKVTQSSRYLVKRTGEKVFLECVQDMDHENMFWYRQDPGLGLRLIYFSYDVKMKEKGDIPEGYSVSREKKERFSLILESASTNQTSMYLCASSLVQITYEQYFGPGTRLTVT.

The V call is TRBV6-1, the J call TRBJ2-7; the D call may be TRBD1 or TRBD2 (6 bases each). CDR3 size: 16 residues. V shed 1 base and J shed 0 bases, with 13 bases lying between them. Germline CDR1 is MNHNS and CDR2 is SASEGT. The CDR3 sequence is CASSEEGGPFSYEQYF. CDR3 coding DNA: TGTGCCAGCAGTGAAGAGGGGGGACCCTTCTCCTACGAGCAGTACTTC.

There are a few counts of this clone. J is TRBJ1-2 and V is TRBV19; D perhaps matches TRBD1 (5 bases). The germline CDR1 and CDR2 sequences are LNHDA and SQIVND (reference sequence). This CDR3 is built from 13 residues. The germline V and J ends were trimmed by 7 bases and 4 bases, with 13 bases remaining between them. Here the CDR3 reads CASTSQASYGYTF. The CDR3 DNA reads TGTGCCAGTACCTCACAGGCTTCCTATGGCTACACCTTC.

CDR3 coding DNA: TGTGCCAGCAGTCCTCGGACGCCTGTCCTACGTGGTCAGCCCCAGCATTTT. The encoded protein is CASSPRTPVLRGQPQHF. The chain has TRBV27 and TRBJ1-5; D is unclear. Germline CDR1 MNHEY, CDR2 SMNVEV (reference sequence). V was clipped by 5 bases and J by 6 bases, with 23 bases between them. This CDR3 contains 17 residues.

This clone was seen just once. The same CDR3 is also encoded by other DNA sequences in this sample. The CDR3 DNA reads as TGTGCCAGCAGCTTAGAGACGAACACTGAAGCTTTCTTT. This codes for CASSLETNTEAFF. The rearrangement joins TRBV7-9 to TRBJ1-1; D is uncertain. The V gene's germline CDR1 is SEHNR and CDR2 FQNEAQ (reference sequence). The CDR3 is 13 residues long. V lost 1 base and J lost 1, with 4 bases in between. The entire variable domain, with the rest obtained from reference TRBV7-9 and TRBJ1-1, is as follows: DTGVSQNPRHKITKRGQNVTFRCDPISEHNRLYWYRQTLGQGPEFLTYFQNEAQLEKSRLLSDRFSAERPKGSFSTLEIQRTEQGDSAMYLCASSLETNTEAFFGQGTRLTVV.

The V gene is TRBV9, the J gene TRBJ2-5; 10 positions agree with TRBD1. The CDR3 runs 15 residues. From germline, CDR1 is SGDLS and CDR2 YYNGEE. The V gene end was trimmed by 0 bases and the J gene end by 5 bases; junction bases not matched to a gene: 4. CDR3 protein: CASSVGGQGRETQYF. The CDR3 DNA sequence: TGTGCCAGCAGCGTAGGGGGACAGGGGCGCGAGACCCAGTACTTC.

This clone was picked up one time. The genes are TRBV19 and TRBJ2-2; 8 positions agree with TRBD2. Germline V gene lookup returns CDR1 LNHDA and CDR2 SQIVND (reference sequence). The CDR3 sequence is 15 residues long. The V and J ends lost 5 bases and 1 base, in that order; junction bases with no gene match: 3. This CDR3 is CASSVAGMNTGELFF. DNA of the CDR3: TGTGCCAGTAGTGTAGCGGGGATGAACACCGGGGAGCTGTTTTTT.

V and J are TRBV4-3 and TRBJ2-1; D ambiguous. This CDR3 contains 17 residues. The V gene lost 0 bases and the J gene lost 8 bases, with 20 bases spanning the gap. The germline CDR1 and CDR2 sequences are LGHNA and YSLEER. The CDR3 reads CASSQDVGSLPGYEQFF. CDR3 coding DNA: TGCGCCAGCAGCCAAGATGTAGGGTCTCTCCCTGGGTATGAGCAGTTCTTC.

The rearrangement links TRBV3-1 (or the pseudogene TRBV3-2) to TRBJ2-1, with a possible D match to TRBD2 (5 bases). Germline CDR1 LGHDT, CDR2 YNNKEL (reference sequence). V was trimmed by 0 bases and J by 0 bases, leaving 9 bases between them. The CDR3 has 16 residues. Written as DNA, the CDR3 is TGTGCCAGCAGCCAAGATGGGAGTGGCTCCTACAATGAGCAGTTCTTC. It codes for CASSQDGSGSYNEQFF.

The rearrangement uses TRBV18 and TRBJ1-1, with D possibly matching TRBD1 (6 bases). V shed 3 bases and J shed 1 base, with 6 bases lying between them. The V gene's germline CDR1 is KGHSH and CDR2 LQKENI. The CDR3 has 13 residues. The CDR3 DNA is TGTGCCAGCTCACCGACAGGGAACACTGAAGCTTTCTTT. Protein: CASSPTGNTEAFF.

To note about this clone: Other DNA sequences in the sample encode the same CDR3. The chain uses TRBV5-4 and TRBJ2-7; the D gene is possibly TRBD2 (5 bases). Germline CDR1 reads SGHNT; CDR2 reads YYREEE (reference sequence). The CDR3 spans 13 residues. Trimming removed 1 base from V and 1 base from J, with 6 bases in between. The CDR3 coding sequence is TGTGCCAGCAGCTTGCGGGGATCCTACGAGCAGTACTTC. This gives the protein CASSLRGSYEQYF.